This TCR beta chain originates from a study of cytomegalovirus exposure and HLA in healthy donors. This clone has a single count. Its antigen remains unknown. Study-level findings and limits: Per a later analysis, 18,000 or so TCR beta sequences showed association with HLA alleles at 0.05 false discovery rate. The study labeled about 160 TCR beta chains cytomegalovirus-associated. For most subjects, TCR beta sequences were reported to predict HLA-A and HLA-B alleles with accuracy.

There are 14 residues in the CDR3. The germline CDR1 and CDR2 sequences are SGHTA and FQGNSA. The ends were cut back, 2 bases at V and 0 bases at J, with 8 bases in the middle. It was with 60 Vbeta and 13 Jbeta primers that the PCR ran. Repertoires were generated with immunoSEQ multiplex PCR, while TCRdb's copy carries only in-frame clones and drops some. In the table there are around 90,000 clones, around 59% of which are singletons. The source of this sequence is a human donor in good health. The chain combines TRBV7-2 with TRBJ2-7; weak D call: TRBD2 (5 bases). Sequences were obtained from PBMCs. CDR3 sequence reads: CASSLSGTSYEQYF. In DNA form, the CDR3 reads TGTGCCAGCAGCTTATCGGGAACCTCCTACGAGCAGTACTTC.